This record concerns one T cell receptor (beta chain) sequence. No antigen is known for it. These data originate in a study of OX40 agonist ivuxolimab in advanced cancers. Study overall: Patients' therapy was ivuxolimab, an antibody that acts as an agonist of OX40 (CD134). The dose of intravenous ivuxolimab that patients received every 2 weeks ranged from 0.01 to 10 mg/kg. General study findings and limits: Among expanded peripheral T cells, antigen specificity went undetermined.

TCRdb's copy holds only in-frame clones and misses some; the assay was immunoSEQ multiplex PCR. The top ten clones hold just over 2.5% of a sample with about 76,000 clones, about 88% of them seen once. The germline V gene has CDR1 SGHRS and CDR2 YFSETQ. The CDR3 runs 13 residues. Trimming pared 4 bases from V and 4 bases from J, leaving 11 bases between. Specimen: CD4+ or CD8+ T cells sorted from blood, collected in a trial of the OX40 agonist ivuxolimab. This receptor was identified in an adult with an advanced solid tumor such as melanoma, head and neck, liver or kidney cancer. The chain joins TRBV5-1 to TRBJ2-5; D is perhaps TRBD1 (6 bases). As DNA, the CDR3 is TGCGCCAGCAGCACGGACAGTTTAGAGACCCAGTACTTC. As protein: CASSTDSLETQYF. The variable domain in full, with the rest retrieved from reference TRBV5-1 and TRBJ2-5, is KAGVTQTPRYLIKTRGQQVTLSCSPISGHRSVSWYQQTPGQGLQFLFEYFSETQRNKGNFPGRFSGRQFSNSRSEMNVSTLELGDSALYLCASSTDSLETQYFGPGTRLLVL.